One TCR beta chain is described in this entry. This receptor's antigen is unknown. Per-base quality was not reported, and no clone a single base away is much larger than it. Sample time point, as interpreted from the label and publication: cells obtained before transplantation from donor or recipient. CD3+CD4+ and CD3+CD8+ populations were FACS-sorted from unstimulated pre-transplant donor and recipient cells taken from spleen or lymph nodes. The data originate from a study of graft-versus-host responses after intestinal transplantation (dated by TCRdb to about 2021). A note on the overall study: Multivisceral, liver-intestinal, or isolated intestinal transplants were received by the recipients. Every recipient was given anti-thymocyte globulin induction, then maintenance tacrolimus and steroids for roughly three years. After intestinal transplantation, graft-versus-host and host-versus-graft alloreactive T cell clones were followed in the graft, circulation and bone marrow using bulk TCR-beta CDR3 sequencing. Alloreactive clones were identified by sequencing pre-transplant mixed lymphocyte reaction products and comparing them with unstimulated pre-transplant donor and recipient T cells. The cohort enrolled about two dozen intestinal transplant recipients, one of whom was a retransplant, and a few patients without pretransplant specimens were excluded. Donor T cell macrochimerism was defined as a peak of at least 4% donor T cells among recipient peripheral blood mononuclear cells. Instead of going to the commercial service, samples from a few later patients were sequenced in-house on an Illumina MiSeq and processed with MiXCR. Broader findings and caveats from the paper: Patients with donor T cell macrochimerism had high GvH to HvG T cell clonal ratios in their allografts. The conclusions were limited by the relatively low number and heterogeneity of the intestinal transplant patients. Early after transplant, declines in HvG clones were associated with peak levels of circulating GvH clones. GvH clones turned up in recipient bone marrow, with some appearing earlier in ileal mucosa or blood, a pattern consistent with an intestinal mucosal origin.

The CDR3, from cysteine to phenylalanine, totals 15 residues. Only CDR3 DNA remains: 45 bases, in frame from the first base. V is trimmed back by 3 bases and J by 3 bases, and the junction contains 6 bases that no gene match accounts for. CDR1 and CDR2 are drawn from the germline V gene: LGHNA, YSLEER. The library was produced with the immunoSEQ multiplex PCR assay. For most patients, genomic DNA was isolated using the Qiagen DNeasy Blood and Tissue Kit and was shipped frozen to Adaptive Biotechnologies for TCR sequencing. For most patients, high-throughput TCR-beta CDR3 sequencing of genomic DNA was performed by Adaptive Biotechnologies. The paper's processing steps were these. Adaptive's ImmunoSEQ software was the source of the TCR sequencing data for 18 patients, while a few other patients were processed with MiXCR and VDJtools. To correct CD4 versus CD8 sorting errors, any sequence found in both subsets at a frequency ratio below 5:1 was removed. CDR3 nucleotide sequences shared by donor and recipient were removed because the origin of these sequences could not be assigned. Alloreactive clones required at least 2-fold expansion over unstimulated cells and minimum CFSE-low frequency of 0.002% (template counts) or 0.001% (read counts). Clones were considered mappable if detected in sequenced pre-transplant spleen, lymph node, or MLR CFSE-low populations of the donor or recipient. Cumulative frequency of alloreactive clones was calculated as a percentage of all sequences weighted by copy number. In its TCRdb copy, this immuneACCESS table keeps in-frame sequences only and misses some clones. Where compared with another copy, unresolved V genes explain less than half of these, and the others have no known cause. V and J calls and clone size are given by that table; D and trimming were obtained from the DNA. The sample table contains more than 65,000 clones; only one count was recorded for 94% of them. The top ten hold over 0.4% of the sample.

The chain employs TRBV4-3 and TRBJ2-7; a stretch of 9 junction bases matches TRBD2. This clonotype was sampled from a human donor who received an intestinal transplant. The source material was unstimulated CD8+ T cells sorted from spleen or lymph node cells, sampled before intestinal transplant. The nucleotides are TGCGCCAGCAGCCATGTAGCGGGAGAAGGCTACGAGCAGTACTTC. Its product reads: CASSHVAGEGYEQYF.